This is a list of T cell receptor beta chains from one sample in a study of T cell responses to AZD1222 COVID-19 vaccine. TCRdb keeps only in-frame clones here, not all; method: immunoSEQ multiplex PCR. The data hold under 170,000 clones, with roughly 90% observed a single time. The source was peripheral blood, collected 28 days after the second AZD1222 dose. These receptors originate from an adult who received the AZD1222 COVID-19 vaccine. CDR3s include the opening cysteine and the closing phenylalanine or tryptophan. Fields, in order: D gene, V gene, clone size, J gene, CDR3 DNA, CDR3 protein. The D gene is left open where the match is weak. Part of the rows lack a size; the others show once, few, many or a class for expanded clones.

NA	TRBV18	NA	TRBJ2-1	TGTGCCAGCTCACCCGACCAAAACAATGAGCAGTTCTTC	CASSPDQNNEQFF
NA	TRBV7-8	NA	TRBJ1-5	TGTGCCAGCAGCTTAGACCTCGGCGGGGATCAGCCCCAGCATTTT	CASSLDLGGDQPQHF
TRBD1	TRBV5-4	NA	TRBJ2-6	TGTGCCAGCAGGGTAGGACAGGGAAGCGCCGGGGCCAACGTCCTGACTTTC	CASRVGQGSAGANVLTF
NA	TRBV28	NA	TRBJ1-4	TGTGCCAGCAGTTTAGGTCAGAGCCGTGAAAAACTGTTTTTT	CASSLGQSREKLFF
NA	TRBV6-1	NA	TRBJ2-7	TGTGCCAGCAGTGAGGAGTGGGGACCCATCTACGAGCAGTACTTC	CASSEEWGPIYEQYF
NA	TRBV30	NA	TRBJ2-7	TGTGCCTGGAGGCCCGGGGGACGAGCCCGCTACGAGCAGTACTTC	CAWRPGGRARYEQYF
NA	TRBV27	NA	TRBJ2-5	TGTGCCAGCAGTTTATGGGATAAAGAGACCCAGTACTTC	CASSLWDKETQYF
TRBD1	TRBV30	NA	TRBJ1-6	TGTGCCTGGAGCTCCATTGGACAGGGGGAATCACCCCTCCACTTT	CAWSSIGQGESPLHF
TRBD2	TRBV4-3	few	TRBJ2-3	TGCGCCAGCAGCCAAGAAAATAGCGGGAGACGAACAGATACGCAGTATTTT	CASSQENSGRRTDTQYF
TRBD1	TRBV6-4	NA	TRBJ1-2	TGTGCCAGCAGTGAACTACCCGGGACAGGGGTAAACTATGGCTACACCTTC	CASSELPGTGVNYGYTF